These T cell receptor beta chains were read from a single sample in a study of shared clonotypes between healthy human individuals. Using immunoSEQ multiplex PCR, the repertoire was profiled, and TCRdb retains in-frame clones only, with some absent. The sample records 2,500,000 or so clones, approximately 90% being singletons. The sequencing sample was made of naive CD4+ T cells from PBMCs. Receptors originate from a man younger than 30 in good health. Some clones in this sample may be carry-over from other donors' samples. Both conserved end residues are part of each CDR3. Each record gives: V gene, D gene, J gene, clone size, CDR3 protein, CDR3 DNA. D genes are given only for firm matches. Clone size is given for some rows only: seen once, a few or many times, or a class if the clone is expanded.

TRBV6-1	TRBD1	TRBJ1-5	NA	CASQGQGIQPQHF	TGTGCCAGCCAAGGACAGGGCATTCAGCCCCAGCATTTT
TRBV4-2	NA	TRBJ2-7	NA	CASSQDEFEQYF	TGTGCCAGCAGCCAAGACGAGTTCGAGCAGTACTTC
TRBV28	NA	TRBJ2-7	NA	CASSFGYLPSEQYF	TGTGCCAGCAGTTTCGGTTATCTCCCCTCCGAGCAGTACTTC
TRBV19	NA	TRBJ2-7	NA	CASSIQGGDEQYF	TGTGCCAGTAGTATACAGGGGGGCGACGAGCAGTACTTC
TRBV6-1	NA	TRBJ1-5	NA	CASSENVYSNQPQHF	TGTGCCAGCAGCGAAAACGTTTATAGCAATCAGCCCCAGCATTTT
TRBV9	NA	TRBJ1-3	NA	CASSVLGQGSRNTIYF	TGTGCCAGCAGCGTACTGGGTCAGGGGTCACGAAACACCATATATTTT
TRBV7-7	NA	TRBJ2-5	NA	CASSPAAIQETQYF	TGTGCCAGCAGCCCTGCGGCGATACAAGAGACCCAGTACTTC
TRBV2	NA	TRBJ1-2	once	CASSVELRGYTF	TGTGCCAGCAGTGTTGAGCTTCGCGGCTACACCTTC
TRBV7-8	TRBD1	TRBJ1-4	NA	CASSPRGQEKLFF	TGTGCCAGCAGCCCTAGGGGACAGGAAAAACTGTTTTTT
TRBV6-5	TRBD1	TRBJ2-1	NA	CASRDRGRNEQFF	TGTGCCAGCCGGGACAGGGGGCGTAATGAGCAGTTCTTC
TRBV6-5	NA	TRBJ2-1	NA	CASGLESHNEQFF	TGTGCCAGCGGCCTCGAGAGCCACAATGAGCAGTTCTTC
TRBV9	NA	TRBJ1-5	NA	CASSATGFQPQHF	TGTGCCAGCAGCGCTACAGGGTTTCAGCCCCAGCATTTT
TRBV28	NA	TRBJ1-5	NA	CASSLSGFGNQPQHF	TGTGCCAGCAGTTTATCTGGGTTTGGTAATCAGCCCCAGCATTTT
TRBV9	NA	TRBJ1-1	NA	CASSVGWVDTEAFF	TGTGCCAGCAGCGTCGGTTGGGTAGACACTGAAGCTTTCTTT
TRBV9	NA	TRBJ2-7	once	CASSVGRTEVYEQYF	TGTGCCAGCAGCGTAGGTCGGACAGAAGTTTACGAGCAGTACTTC
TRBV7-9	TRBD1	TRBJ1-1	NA	CASSLKYDRAITHEAFF	TGTGCCAGCAGCTTGAAGTACGACAGGGCTATAACCCATGAAGCTTTCTTT
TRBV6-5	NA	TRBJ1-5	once	CASSYSIGRLQPQHF	TGTGCCAGCAGTTACTCGATCGGGCGGCTTCAGCCCCAGCATTTT
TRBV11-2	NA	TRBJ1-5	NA	CASSLARGPQHF	TGTGCCAGCAGCTTAGCCCGGGGGCCCCAGCATTTT
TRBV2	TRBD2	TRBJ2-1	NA	CASSEASGRFIDEQFF	TGTGCCAGCAGTGAAGCTAGCGGGAGATTCATCGATGAGCAGTTCTTC
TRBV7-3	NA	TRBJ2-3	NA	CASSLSRLGFSGTSTDTQYF	TGTGCCAGCAGCTTAAGCCGACTGGGTTTTAGCGGCACTAGCACAGATACGCAGTATTTT
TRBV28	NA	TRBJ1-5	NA	CASSTGGYQPQHF	TGTGCCAGCAGTACAGGAGGGTATCAGCCCCAGCATTTT
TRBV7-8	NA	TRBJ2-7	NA	CASSLVGGIKYEQYF	TGTGCCAGCAGCTTAGTAGGCGGGATTAAGTACGAGCAGTACTTC
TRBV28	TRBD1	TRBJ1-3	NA	CASSKPGQGGNTIYF	TGTGCCAGCAGCAAACCGGGACAGGGGGGGAACACCATATATTTT
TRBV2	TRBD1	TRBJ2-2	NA	CACKGQGSGELFF	TGTGCCTGCAAGGGACAGGGGTCCGGGGAGCTGTTTTTT
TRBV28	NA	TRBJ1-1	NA	CASVAAWNTEAFF	TGTGCCAGCGTCGCGGCTTGGAACACTGAAGCTTTCTTT
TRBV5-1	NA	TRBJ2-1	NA	CASSLGSAHEQFF	TGCGCCAGCAGCTTGGGGTCAGCCCATGAGCAGTTCTTC
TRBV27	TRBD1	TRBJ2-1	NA	CASSPRRTGDRNEQFF	TGTGCCAGCAGTCCGCGGCGGACAGGGGACAGGAATGAGCAGTTCTTC
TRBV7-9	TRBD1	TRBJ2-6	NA	CASSRDRAGANVLTF	TGTGCCAGCAGCCGGGACAGGGCTGGGGCCAACGTCCTGACTTTC
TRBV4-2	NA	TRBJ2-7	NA	CASSQGPGTYEQYF	TGTGCCAGCAGCCAAGGTCCGGGGACCTACGAGCAGTACTTC
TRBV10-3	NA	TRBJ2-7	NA	CAISGLDTSYEQYF	TGTGCCATCAGTGGACTGGACACAAGCTACGAGCAGTACTTC
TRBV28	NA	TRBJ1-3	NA	CASSFGFSAGNTIYF	TGTGCCAGCAGTTTTGGGTTCTCCGCTGGAAACACCATATATTTT
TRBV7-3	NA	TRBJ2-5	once	CASSPIPTELQETQYF	TGTGCCAGCAGCCCCATCCCGACAGAGCTACAAGAGACCCAGTACTTC
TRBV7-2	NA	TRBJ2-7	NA	CASSLRAGFTYEQYF	TGTGCCAGCAGCCTCAGGGCAGGGTTCACCTACGAGCAGTACTTC
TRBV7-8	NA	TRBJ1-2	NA	CASSEPVGLGMANYGYTF	TGTGCCAGCAGCGAGCCTGTGGGGTTAGGGATGGCTAACTATGGCTACACCTTC
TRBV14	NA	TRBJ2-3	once	CASSQRVSTDTQYF	TGTGCCAGCAGCCAGCGGGTGTCCACAGATACGCAGTATTTT
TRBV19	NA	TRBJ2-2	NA	CASSGLAYTGELFF	TGTGCCAGTAGTGGCCTAGCGTACACCGGGGAGCTGTTTTTT
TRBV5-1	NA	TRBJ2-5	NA	CASSTEAGLQETQYF	TGCGCCAGCAGCACCGAAGCGGGTCTACAAGAGACCCAGTACTTC
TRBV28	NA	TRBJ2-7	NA	CASSLAPSSYEQYF	TGTGCCAGCAGTTTGGCCCCAAGCTCCTACGAGCAGTACTTC
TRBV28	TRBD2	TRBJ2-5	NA	CASSARTSGIHETQYF	TGTGCCAGCAGTGCCAGGACTAGCGGGATCCACGAGACCCAGTACTTC
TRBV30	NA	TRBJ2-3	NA	CAWSVGSPVTDTQYF	TGTGCCTGGAGTGTAGGTTCGCCGGTAACAGATACGCAGTATTTT
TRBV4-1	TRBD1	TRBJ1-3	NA	CASSQDLQTGGNTIYF	TGCGCCAGCAGCCAAGATCTCCAGACAGGGGGAAACACCATATATTTT
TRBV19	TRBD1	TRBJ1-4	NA	CASSTGTANEKLFF	TGTGCCAGTAGCACCGGGACAGCAAATGAAAAACTGTTTTTT
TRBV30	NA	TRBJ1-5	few	CAWSVRTSSNQPQHF	TGTGCCTGGAGTGTACGGACGTCTAGCAATCAGCCCCAGCATTTT
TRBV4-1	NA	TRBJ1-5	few	CASSQDGAGNQPQHF	TGCGCCAGCAGCCAAGATGGGGCAGGCAATCAGCCCCAGCATTTT
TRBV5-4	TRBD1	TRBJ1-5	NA	CASSLGGTGLNQPQHF	TGTGCCAGCAGCTTGGGGGGGACAGGGCTCAATCAGCCCCAGCATTTT
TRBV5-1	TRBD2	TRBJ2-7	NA	CASSFTGGAAYEQYF	TGCGCCAGCAGCTTTACGGGGGGAGCCGCCTACGAGCAGTACTTC
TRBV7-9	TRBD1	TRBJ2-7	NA	CASINPGQGSYEQYF	TGTGCCAGCATTAACCCGGGACAGGGCTCCTACGAGCAGTACTTC
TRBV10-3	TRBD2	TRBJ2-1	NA	CAISARTSGSSYNEQFF	TGTGCCATCAGTGCCCGGACTAGCGGGAGCTCCTACAATGAGCAGTTCTTC
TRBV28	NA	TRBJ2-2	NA	CASSPRRVGTGELFF	TGTGCCAGCAGCCCTAGGAGGGTAGGGACCGGGGAGCTGTTTTTT
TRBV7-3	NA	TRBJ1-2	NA	CASSLAGGQPGYTF	TGTGCCAGCAGCTTAGCCGGGGGCCAGCCTGGCTACACCTTC
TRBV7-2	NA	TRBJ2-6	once	CASSSRTDSGANVLTF	TGTGCCAGCAGCTCACGAACGGATTCTGGGGCCAACGTCCTGACTTTC
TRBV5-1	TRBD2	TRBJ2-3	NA	CASSLGKREAQHF	TGCGCCAGCAGCTTGGGCAAGCGGGAGGCGCAACATTTT
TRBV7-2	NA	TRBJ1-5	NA	CASSRMGESQHF	TGTGCCAGCAGCCGCATGGGGGAGTCCCAGCATTTT
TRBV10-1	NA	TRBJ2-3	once	CAREGGGHPPPDTQYF	TGCGCCAGAGAGGGGGGCGGCCACCCCCCCCCAGATACGCAGTATTTT